The 8 T cell receptor beta chains presented below share a single source sample, sequenced in a study of human T cells and chemical hapten exposure. Indicated time point: patch test 2, 6 weeks after DPC sensitization. Treatment noted: therapeutic diphenylcyclopropenone sensitization with weekly scalp DPC. Each CDR3 protein is one row after TCRdb ran MiXCR on the RACE reads. Here the sample spans about 140,000 distinct CDR3 sequences, 12% being singletons. The specimen comprised whole blood, sampled in connection with sensitization to the hapten diphenylcyclopropenone (DPC). Receptors originate from a woman in her 50s with alopecia areata. Some clones in this sample may be carry-over from other donors' samples.

The V and J genes are TRBV6-5 and TRBJ2-1; weak D call: TRBD2 (6 bases). V gave up 4 bases and J gave up 8 bases, with 18 bases separating them. The CDR3 has 15 residues. Germline loops: CDR1 MNHEY, CDR2 SVGAGI. CDR3 DNA: TGTGCCAGCAGTTCTACTAGAGGGAGGATGTATGAGCAGTTCTTC. Translated, it gives CASSSTRGRMYEQFF.

J is TRBJ2-1 and V is TRBV6-4; 8 nucleotides line up with TRBD2. The V gene's germline CDR1 is MRHNA and CDR2 SNTAGT. The CDR3 contains 18 residues. J was trimmed by 0 bases and V by 3 bases; bases with no gene match: 10. This chain's CDR3 is CASSEFGGVLSSYNEQFF. The CDR3 DNA reads TGTGCCAGCAGTGAGTTCGGGGGGGTCTTAAGCTCCTACAATGAGCAGTTCTTC.

The CDR3 region has the DNA TGTGCCAGCAGCTCCCGGGGGAGGTCAGATACGCAGTATTTT. Its protein product is CASSSRGRSDTQYF. This chain uses TRBV11-2 with TRBJ2-3; D might be TRBD2 (6 bases). The CDR3 length is 14 residues. V lost 4 bases to trimming and J lost 4 bases, with 12 bases between them. CDR1 SGHAT and CDR2 FQNNGV come from the germline V gene.

This clonotype was detected only a few times. This chain uses TRBV7-6 with TRBJ2-5, with 7 nucleotides matching TRBD2. CDR1 is SGHVS, CDR2 FNYEAQ, per germline. The CDR3 has 14 residues. The ends lost 1 base at V and 3 bases at J; junction bases unmatched: 2. For the CDR3, the DNA is TGTGCCAGCAGCTTAGGGGGAGGGAAAGAGACCCAGTACTTC. This sequence encodes CASSLGGGKETQYF.

The table lists this clonotype with a few counts. The chain carries TRBV20-1 and TRBJ2-4; D remains ambiguous. The V gene lost 0 bases and the J gene lost 0 bases, with 6 bases spanning the gap. CDR3 length: 14 residues. CDR1 and CDR2 (germline): DFQATT, SNEGSKA (reference sequence). CDR3 residues: CSARDQGAKNIQYF. In DNA, the CDR3 is TGCAGTGCTAGAGATCAAGGAGCCAAAAACATTCAGTACTTC.

The chain has TRBV6-1 and TRBJ2-1; D might be TRBD1 (6 bases). Germline CDR1 MNHNS, CDR2 SASEGT. The CDR3 extends over 15 amino acids. Trimming left V 8 bases short and J 2 bases short, with 16 bases between. CDR3 region: CASFRSGHPYNEQFF. CDR3 in DNA: TGTGCCAGCTTCCGATCGGGACATCCCTACAATGAGCAGTTCTTC.

This clonotype turned up a few times. The chain links TRBV6-6 to TRBJ1-1; D not resolved. This CDR3 contains 10 residues. Germline-derived CDR1 and CDR2 are MNHNY and SVGAGI (reference sequence). V was shortened by 6 bases and J by 3 bases, with 2 bases between the two germline ends. CDR3 nucleotide sequence: TGTGCCAGCAGACACACTGAAGCTTTCTTT. Residues: CASRHTEAFF.

The gene calls are TRBV29-1 and TRBJ2-7, with TRBD1 matching over 8 bases. The germline V gene has CDR1 SQVTM and CDR2 ANQGSEA. This CDR3 has 12 residues. Trimming removed 4 bases from V and 7 bases from J; junction bases left unmatched: 6. This CDR3 is CSVGQGALEQYF. CDR3 coding DNA: TGCAGCGTTGGCCAGGGGGCGCTGGAGCAGTACTTC.